This TCR beta chain was sequenced in a study of regulatory T cells in long-lasting Graves disease. General study results and limits: Investigators studied peripheral blood only, not thyroid tissue.

Sequencing libraries for TCR beta were prepared with iRepertoire HTBI primers and Arm-PCR of CDR3 regions. One entry per CDR3 protein, called by TCRdb with MiXCR from the multiplex PCR reads. This sample has about 470,000 distinct CDR3 sequences, with roughly 21% found just once. The time point here: persistent/refractory GD, antithyroid drugs over 5 years with positive TRAb. The TCR library was prepared using RNA isolated from PBMCs. Points on this clonotype: Antigen specificity is unknown.

This receptor was identified in a female donor with Graves disease. This specimen consisted of peripheral blood mononuclear cells (PBMCs), obtained when the disease was refractory, from a patient treated with antithyroid drugs.

This CDR3 is CSAQTGVSQETQYF. In nucleotides, the CDR3 is TGCAGTGCCCAGACAGGGGTGAGCCAAGAGACCCAGTACTTC. V usage is TRBV20-1 and J usage is TRBJ2-5, with 8 nucleotides matching TRBD1. The CDR3 spans 14 residues. Germline lookup yields CDR1 DFQATT and CDR2 SNEGSKA (reference sequence). The ends lost 6 bases at V and 1 base at J; junction bases unmatched: 7.